This TCR beta chain was captured in a study of immune cell composition in non-small cell lung cancer (TCRdb year 2017). With respect to the entire study: Histologic subtype, mainly lung adenocarcinoma or squamous cell carcinoma, was assigned on the basis of H&E together with p63, CK5, Napsin A and TTF-1 immunohistochemistry. For supplementary cohort #1, made up of around ten lung adenocarcinoma cases, paired tumour/lung TCR-beta sequencing was done and TIL populations were generated so that tumour reactivity could be assessed. TCR-beta sequencing (Adaptive Biotechnologies) was performed on some 37 paired NSCLC tumour and non-adjacent lung specimens plus 26 tumour-only specimens. A handful of tumour specimens that had TCR-beta data belonged to rare histological subtypes and were left out of the subtype comparisons.

A two-step multiplex PCR amplified TCR-beta CDR3 regions from genomic DNA, and the second step of the PCR added Illumina-compatible adaptors. TCR-beta immunosequencing was performed on an Illumina platform as a commercial immunoSEQ service. As for the original processing: Repertoires were summarised by productive clonality and by Top 10 Clones, defined as the percentage of T-cell templates derived from the ten most frequent sequences. Values for productive clonality spanned 0 to 1, where a value of 1 indicated a monoclonal population. Using log10 scatter plots, tumour-associated clones were identified as sequences that made up at least 0.1% of tumour T-cell templates yet were absent from the matched non-adjacent lung. Two-group comparisons used Student's t-tests, stages used ANOVA, and relationships used linear regression, analysed in GraphPad Prism7 and R. As stored in TCRdb, this immuneACCESS dataset retains in-frame rearrangements with V and J assigned. A fraction of the clones does not appear; measured against another copy, unresolved V genes explain less than half of the discrepancy, and the remainder lacks a known reason. V and J calls plus clone size are reproduced from that table; the DNA served to infer D and trimming. Here the sample has about 3,200 clones; roughly 80% occur a single time. 15% to 20% of the sample rests with the top ten.

The germline V gene supplies CDR1 MNHNS and CDR2 SASEGT. The CDR3 measures 14 amino acids from cysteine to phenylalanine. This entry keeps only the CDR3 DNA: 42 bases, framed from base 1. Ends trimmed: V by 6 bases, J by 4 bases; bases unmatched to a gene: 5. On the study overall, not on this receptor specifically: Tumour-associated clones >0.5% were found in nearly half of NSCLC cases, namely in around 31% of adenocarcinomas versus 75% of squamous carcinomas. Smoking pack-years did not significantly correlate with tumour TCR-beta clonality. In 10 adenocarcinoma cases, maximal tumour-associated clone frequency correlated strongly with TIL tumour reactivity, whereas overall clonality did not. Significantly higher Top 10 clone scores and productive clonality were observed in lung squamous cell carcinoma than in lung adenocarcinoma tumours. The reactivity cohort included only approximately 11 cases, and whether tumour-reactive clones share sequences with the dominant in vivo tumour-associated clones was not shown.

Genomic DNA was isolated with the QIAamp DNA kit from frozen aliquots of single-cell suspensions that had not been sorted. The tumour samples consisted of non-small cell lung cancer tissue that had been surgically resected. Tissues arrived within 2 hours of resection and were immediately processed into single-cell suspensions. Tissue was mechanically dissociated and enzymatically digested with DNase I, collagenase I and hyaluronidase for approximately 30 minutes at 37 °C, then filtered and RBC-lysed. With regard to this clone: Its antigen is not yet known. No much larger clonotype is one base removed from it; base qualities were not supplied.

What was sequenced was lung tumor tissue. In this chain, TRBV6-1 is recombined with TRBJ2-1, and 8 junction bases match TRBD2. The source is a human donor with non-small cell lung cancer. Here is the DNA: TGTGCCAGCAGGAGGCGGGAGGCTTACAATGAGCAGTTCTTC. Its amino acids are CASRRREAYNEQFF.